This passage covers 29 T cell receptor beta chains from one sample sequenced in a study of blood T cells in healthy people across ages. For the second PCR, which ran for 7 to 11 cycles, a sample-barcoded 5' primer and a J-beta primer mix were used. TCRdb re-called the 5' RACE reads through MiXCR, storing one row per CDR3 protein. The table lists 1 million or so distinct CDR3 sequences, approximately 26% of them singletons. This sample was shared with a second study, whose subject was T cells of mothers and their children.

Sequenced material: blood. These TCRs come from a girl aged 2-10 years in good health.

This chain joins TRBV28 and TRBJ1-1; D gene unclear. Trimming cost V 10 bases and J 3 bases, with 21 bases left between them. Germline CDR1 and CDR2: MDHEN and SYDVKM. The CDR3 consists of 15 residues. This CDR3 reads CATTSDTLRHTEAFF. DNA for the CDR3: TGTGCCACCACTTCCGATACCCTACGGCACACTGAAGCTTTCTTT.

This clonotype was detected a few times. The gene calls are TRBV7-2 and TRBJ2-5; 14 bases are shared with TRBD2. The J call may be wrong; the DNA end is better matched by TRBJ2-7. Per the germline V gene, CDR1 is SGHTA and CDR2 is FQGNSA. The CDR3 consists of 17 residues. For the CDR3, the DNA is TGTGCCAGCAGCTTAGTACGACTAGCGGGAGGGTCCTACGAGCAGTACTTC. Protein: CASSLVRLAGGSYEQYF.

The chain joins TRBV29-1 to TRBJ2-1; D ambiguous. Germline lookup yields CDR1 SQVTM and CDR2 ANQGSEA. V lost 3 bases to trimming and J lost 1 base, with 13 bases between them. This CDR3 is 15 amino acids long. CDR3 DNA: TGCAGCGTTGAGTCGGGCAGGAGTTCCTACAATGAGCAGTTCTTC. Residues: CSVESGRSSYNEQFF.

V and J are TRBV10-1 and TRBJ1-2; D remains unclear. The CDR3 has 13 amino acids. V was shortened by 5 bases and J by 5 bases, with 12 bases between the two germline ends. CDR1 WNHNN and CDR2 SYGVQD come from the germline V gene (reference sequence). As DNA, the CDR3 is TGCGCCAGCAGTCCCGGCCCAGCATATGGCTACACCTTC. Residues: CASSPGPAYGYTF.

Only a few counts were recorded for this clonotype. The rearrangement joins TRBV6-2 or TRBV6-3 to TRBJ1-1, with 11 positions matching TRBD1. The CDR3 totals 18 residues. Germline values: CDR1 MNHEY, CDR2 SVGEGT. The V segment lost 0 bases and the J segment 6 bases; nucleotides outside the gene matches: 12. Here the CDR3 reads CASSYSAIDRDRGSEAFF. In DNA, the CDR3 is TGTGCCAGCAGTTACTCGGCTATCGATCGGGACAGGGGGTCTGAAGCTTTCTTT.

This chain connects TRBV29-1 to TRBJ2-7, with 7 positions matching TRBD1. The CDR3 runs to 16 residues. Germline CDR1 is SQVTM and CDR2 is ANQGSEA. V lost 0 bases, J lost 4 bases, and 12 bases stayed unmatched. CDR3 loop: CSVEDPRDRAPYEQYF. Written as DNA, the CDR3 is TGCAGCGTTGAAGATCCGAGGGACAGAGCACCTTACGAGCAGTACTTC.

The V gene is TRBV6-5, the J gene TRBJ2-5; D may be TRBD1 (6 bases). The DNA end is a closer match to TRBJ2-1, so the J assignment may be wrong. CDR3 length: 15 amino acids. Germline V lookup: CDR1 MNHEY, CDR2 SVGAGI. DNA of the CDR3: TGTGCCAGCAGCTACACTGGACAGATAAACAATGAGCAGTTCTTC. Protein sequence: CASSYTGQINNEQFF.

This clonotype turned up a few times. This chain joins TRBV6-1 and TRBJ2-1, with TRBD2 matching over 10 bases. This CDR3 is 14 amino acids long. The J segment lost 8 bases and the V segment lost 6 bases, leaving 7 bases of the junction unmatched. Looked up from germline, CDR1 is MNHNS and CDR2 is SASEGT. Written as DNA, the CDR3 is TGTGCCAGCAGGAGGGGACTAGCGTATGATGAGCAGTTCTTC. Translation: CASRRGLAYDEQFF.

V and J are TRBV7-2 and TRBJ2-5, with 10 bases matching TRBD2. The J call is uncertain, as TRBJ2-1 better fits the DNA end. CDR1 SGHTA and CDR2 FQGNSA come from the germline V gene. The CDR3 covers 13 residues. This CDR3 is CASRASGSNEQFF. In nucleotides, the CDR3 is TGTGCCAGCAGGGCTAGCGGGAGCAATGAGCAGTTCTTC.

This clonotype was seen only a few times. This chain connects TRBV19 to TRBJ1-5; 7 bases agree with TRBD1. Looked up from germline, CDR1 is LNHDA and CDR2 is SQIVND (reference sequence). Trimming cost V 1 base and J 4 bases; bases outside gene matches: 4. This CDR3 contains 15 residues. DNA of the CDR3: TGTGCCAGTAGTATAGCAGCAGGGGGTAATCAGCCCCAGCATTTT. As protein: CASSIAAGGNQPQHF.

The V gene is TRBV7-9, the J gene TRBJ2-5; TRBD2 matches 7 bases. The J segment lost 4 bases and the V segment lost 4 bases, leaving 9 bases of the junction unmatched. The length of the CDR3 is 15 residues. In germline, CDR1 is SEHNR, CDR2 FQNEAQ (reference sequence). The CDR3 reads CASSSGLVPSETQYF. The CDR3 bases are TGTGCCAGCAGCTCAGGACTAGTTCCATCAGAGACCCAGTACTTC.

In the case of this clonotype: This clone may be a read error of a much larger clone one base away. This chain connects TRBV4-1 to TRBJ2-7; 7 bases line up with TRBD2. Germline CDR1 reads MGHRA; CDR2 reads YSYEKL. With 1 base clipped from V and 3 bases from J, the junction kept 3 bases outside the gene matches. There are 14 residues in the CDR3. The CDR3 DNA reads as TGCGCCAGCAGCCAAGGGGCTAGCGGCTACGAGCAGTACTTC. It translates to CASSQGASGYEQYF.

The chain carries TRBV4-2 and TRBJ2-1; D is uncertain. The assigned J gene may be wrong: the sequence end matches TRBJ2-5 better. The CDR3 is 17 amino acids. Germline assignment: CDR1 LGHNA and CDR2 YNFKEQ. The CDR3, as DNA: TGTGCCAGCAGCCAAGATCAACCTCTAGGTCCTCAAGAGACCCAGTACTTC. It is translated as CASSQDQPLGPQETQYF.

This clonotype was picked up a small number of times. V gene TRBV6-5 combines with J gene TRBJ1-2, with D maybe TRBD1 (5 bases). V was pared by 6 bases and J by 3 bases, with 14 bases between. CDR3 length: 14 amino acids. Germline lookup yields CDR1 MNHEY and CDR2 SVGAGI. The CDR3 is CASRDKRAYYGYTF. The CDR3 DNA follows: TGTGCCAGCAGGGACAAACGGGCTTACTATGGCTACACCTTC.

This clonotype was seen only a few times. V is TRBV6-5 and J is TRBJ2-5, with a tentative D call TRBD2 (6 bases). The DNA end is a closer match to TRBJ2-7, so the J assignment may be wrong. The CDR3 totals 14 residues. Germline V CDR1 and CDR2: MNHEY, SVGAGI. CDR3 region: CASSYRGNSYEQYF. CDR3 DNA sequence: TGTGCCAGCAGTTACCGGGGGAACTCCTACGAGCAGTACTTC.

This clonotype was seen a handful of times. The chain links TRBV2 to TRBJ2-7; tentatively, D is TRBD2 (6 bases). Germline V gene data show CDR1 as SNHLY and CDR2 as FYNNEI. CDR3 length equals 12 residues. With 10 bases removed from V and 7 bases from J, the gap between germline ends came to 17 bases. This CDR3 is CAILGTQGEQYF. CDR3 coding DNA: TGTGCCATCCTCGGGACTCAAGGGGAGCAGTACTTC.

The CDR3 DNA sequence: TGTGCCAGCAGCAAAGGGTCCCACAGGGATACCTACGAGCAGTACTTC. Translating it yields CASSKGSHRDTYEQYF. This chain links TRBV21-1 with TRBJ2-7; TRBD1, the D gene given by the table, was not confirmed from the DNA. TRBV21-1 is a recognized pseudogene. The length of the CDR3 is 16 residues.

A few counts support this clonotype. The chain links TRBV9 to TRBJ2-5, with 12 bases fitting TRBD1. The ends lost 8 bases at V and 5 bases at J; junction bases unmatched: 13. The CDR3 contains 16 residues. The V gene's germline CDR1 is SGDLS and CDR2 YYNGEE. The chain's CDR3 is CASLPGTGGFGETQYF. As DNA, the CDR3 is TGTGCCAGTCTCCCCGGGACAGGGGGCTTTGGGGAGACCCAGTACTTC.

V and J are TRBV5-6 and TRBJ2-2, with D tentatively TRBD2 (6 bases). The CDR3 consists of 15 residues. Trimming removed 1 base from V and 7 bases from J, with 14 bases in between. Germline lookup yields CDR1 SGHDT and CDR2 YYEEEE. The CDR3 loop reads CASSLYGRYGGELFF. The DNA of the CDR3 is TGTGCCAGCAGCTTGTACGGGAGATACGGCGGGGAGCTGTTTTTT. The entire variable domain, with the rest obtained from reference TRBV5-6 and TRBJ2-2, is as follows: DAGVTQSPTHLIKTRGQQVTLRCSPKSGHDTVSWYQQALGQGPQFIFQYYEEEERQRGNFPDRFSGHQFPNYSSELNVNALLLGDSALYLCASSLYGRYGGELFFGEGSRLTVL.

This clonotype was observed once. V gene TRBV29-1 combines with J gene TRBJ2-5; 9 nucleotides align to TRBD1. Judging by the DNA end, TRBJ2-7 fits better; the J call may be wrong. CDR3 length equals 16 residues. Germline CDR1 is SQVTM and CDR2 is ANQGSEA. The CDR3 DNA reads as TGCAGCGTTGCCGGGACAGGGCGTGGGAGGGGTAACGAGCAGTACTTC. Protein product: CSVAGTGRGRGNEQYF.

The sample holds many counts of this clonotype. The chain employs TRBV4-1 and TRBJ2-3; D gene unclear. The V and J ends lost 0 bases and 9 bases respectively, with 7 bases between them. The V gene's germline CDR1 is MGHRA and CDR2 YSYEKL. The CDR3 length is 12 residues. The CDR3 bases are TGCGCCAGCAGCCAAGAGGGGATCACGCAGTATTTT. Encoded protein: CASSQEGITQYF.

This clonotype was counted a few times. This sequence joins TRBV2 and TRBJ2-5, with unresolved D. The J call is in doubt because the DNA end fits TRBJ2-7 better. CDR1 and CDR2 from the germline V gene are SNHLY and FYNNEI. The CDR3 covers 11 residues. CDR3 bases: TGTGCCAGCAAAAGGGCCTACGAGCAGTACTTC. It encodes CASKRAYEQYF.

CDR3 loop: CSASRGNFYEQYF. CDR3 in DNA: TGCAGTGCTAGTCGGGGGAACTTCTACGAGCAGTACTTC. J is TRBJ2-7 and V is TRBV20-1; TRBD2 is a possible D gene (6 bases). V was trimmed by 3 bases and J by 3 bases, leaving 12 bases between them. Per germline, CDR1 DFQATT and CDR2 SNEGSKA (reference sequence). The length of the CDR3 is 13 residues.

The chain links TRBV15 to TRBJ1-6; tentatively, D is TRBD1 (5 bases). The germline V gene has CDR1 LNHNV and CDR2 YYDKDF (reference sequence). Trimming stripped 0 bases from V and 9 bases from J, with 12 bases between. This CDR3 comprises 15 residues. CDR3 protein: CATSRDPGPGSPLHF. The DNA for the CDR3 is TGTGCCACCAGCAGAGATCCGGGGCCGGGTTCACCCCTCCACTTT. Drawing the rest from reference TRBV15 and TRBJ1-6, the complete variable domain is DAMVIQNPRYQVTQFGKPVTLSCSQTLNHNVMYWYQQKSSQAPKLLFHYYDKDFNNEADTPDNFQSRRPNTSFCFLDIRSPGLGDTAMYLCATSRDPGPGSPLHFGNGTRLTVT.

This clonotype was found a few times. This chain uses TRBV4-1 with TRBJ1-5; 8 bases are shared with TRBD1. The CDR3 contains 16 residues. Unmatched junction bases numbered 7, after V lost 1 base and J lost 5 bases. Per germline, CDR1 MGHRA and CDR2 YSYEKL. The CDR3: CASSQAVTGEHQPQHF. The CDR3 DNA sequence: TGCGCCAGCAGCCAAGCTGTGACAGGGGAACATCAGCCCCAGCATTTT.

This clonotype was picked up a small number of times. An end of the junction differs from the germline gene, which may be a read error. This sequence joins TRBV7-2 and TRBJ2-5; 9 bases match TRBD2. Near its end, the DNA agrees better with TRBJ2-7, so the J call may be wrong. Germline CDR1 and CDR2: SGHTA and FQGNSA. The CDR3 length is 14 residues. Here the CDR3 DNA reads TGTGCCAGCAGCGTAGCGGGGGCATCCTACGAGCAGTACTTC. Translating it yields CASSVAGASYEQYF.

This clonotype was detected only a few times. The chain links TRBV20-1 to TRBJ2-7, with D tentatively TRBD2 (6 bases). The CDR3 extends over 12 amino acids. The V and J ends lost 6 bases and 3 bases respectively, with 12 bases between them. Germline V CDR1 and CDR2: DFQATT, SNEGSKA (reference sequence). The CDR3 protein is CSAGTPDYEQYF. CDR3 DNA sequence: TGCAGTGCAGGGACTCCCGACTACGAGCAGTACTTC.

The V gene is TRBV2, the J gene TRBJ2-5; D ambiguous. V was cut by 1 base and J by 4 bases, with 7 bases left in between. Germline CDR1 and CDR2: SNHLY and FYNNEI. This CDR3 is built from 13 residues. The CDR3 DNA reads TGTGCCAGCAGTGAAGTTGGCAGAGAGACCCAGTACTTC. Its protein is CASSEVGRETQYF.

This clonotype has more than one count but fewer than ten. This rearrangement joins TRBV12-3 or TRBV12-4 to TRBJ2-1; 7 nucleotides agree with TRBD2. V was pared by 0 bases and J by 5 bases, with 19 bases of the junction left unmatched. The CDR3 has 20 amino acids. CDR3 protein: CASSLAHLAAGLNGNNEQFF. The CDR3 nucleotides are TGTGCCAGCAGTTTAGCGCATCTAGCGGCGGGGCTAAATGGCAACAATGAGCAGTTCTTC.